This T cell receptor beta chain is from a study of cytomegalovirus exposure and HLA in healthy donors (dated by TCRdb to 2015 to 2018). For context, the study as a whole: The 666 repertoires of the first cohort and the roughly 110 validation repertoires were produced on the same platform, according to a later analysis. The study was designed to test whether signatures of past pathogen exposure could be identified by cataloging public T cell receptors. High-throughput TCR immunosequencing, statistical association of individual TCRs with disease status, and machine learning were combined to predict cytomegalovirus infection status. A separate validation cohort of 100 to 150 different subjects was used in addition to the approximately 700-subject first cohort.

General study outcomes and caveats: Most TCR sequences were observed very rarely across donors, whereas some public TCRs were present in many individuals. The study gave a list of 150 to 200 TCR beta chains associated with cytomegalovirus. In both the original and validation cohorts, the classifier was reported to diagnose cytomegalovirus status with high specificity and sensitivity. In vitro tests confirmed that a few of the cytomegalovirus-associated TCR beta chains recognize cytomegalovirus antigens. A later analysis had no HLA typing for the validation cohort, so co-occurrence there was scored across all 130 or so repertoires. The authors suggested that the approach could potentially be extended to other disease states and immunological phenotypes. Of the cluster scores, 85% to 95% were above 0 in a later analysis, which found that TCRs clustered in the first cohort also tended to co-occur in the roughly 130 validation repertoires.

Trimming at the junction amounts to 0 bases on V and 3 bases on J, and the germline ends lie 12 bases apart. The CDR3 starts with the cysteine, ends with the phenylalanine, and has 15 residues. The CDR3 DNA has 45 bases and is translated from base 1. Based on the germline V gene, the CDR1 and CDR2 sequences are SGHRS and YFSETQ. Note on this clone: The clone's antigen remains unknown. Base qualities are missing; no much larger clone stands one base away.

Libraries were made using the immunoSEQ multiplex PCR assay. For the original study's pipeline: A statistical classification framework was built to diagnose cytomegalovirus status from the catalog of TCR beta chain sequences. This immuneACCESS table, as held by TCRdb, lists in-frame sequences with V and J called but not all clones. Of the missing ones, under half trace to an unresolved V gene in checked studies; the others have no known cause. The V and J calls and clone size are taken from that table; D and trimming were inferred from the DNA. The sample table contains 180,000 or so clones; only one count was recorded for about 86% of them. Of the sample, 1.4% falls within the top ten clones. Donors formed part of the validation cohort, which comprised 120 subjects and was distinct from the first cohort of under 850 subjects.

The sequencing sample was made of PBMCs. The chain couples TRBV5-1 to TRBJ1-1, with a weak D call of TRBD1 (6 bases match). This TCR was recovered from a woman aged 25 to 45 in good health and CMV-seronegative. Read as DNA, the sequence is TGCGCCAGCAGCTTGGATTTAGGGGGGGACACTGAAGCTTTCTTT. Translated, it gives CASSLDLGGDTEAFF.